These 17 T cell receptor beta chains share one sample of origin, sequenced in a study of a mutant IDH1 vaccine in newly diagnosed glioma. The time point was: week 5, during vaccination. The investigators gave 300 ug of mutant IDH1 20-mer peptide in each vaccine dose, together with topical imiquimod. Their cognate antigens are unknown. Assay: immunoSEQ multiplex PCR; the TCRdb copy retains only in-frame clones and omits some. The sample records roughly 28,000 clones, 89% being singletons. The sequences come from PBMCs, collected from a glioma patient whose treatment included an IDH1 peptide vaccine. The receptors come from a man between 18 and 29 years old with glioma.

V is TRBV19 and J is TRBJ1-1, with a possible D match to TRBD1 (6 bases). This CDR3 is built from 14 residues. Germline V gives CDR1 LNHDA, CDR2 SQIVND (reference sequence). The V end lost 7 bases, the J end lost 0 bases, and 12 bases lay between the germline ends. The CDR3 region is CASTWGGVNTEAFF. CDR3 bases: TGTGCCAGTACCTGGGGGGGCGTGAACACTGAAGCTTTCTTT. Full variable domain (missing parts from reference TRBV19 and TRBJ1-1): DGGITQSPKYLFRKEGQNVTLSCEQNLNHDAMYWYRQDPGQGLRLIYYSQIVNDFQKGDIAEGYSVSREKKESFPLTVTSAQKNPTAFYLCASTWGGVNTEAFFGQGTRLTVV.

The V and J genes are TRBV11-2 and TRBJ2-7; D is unclear. The CDR3 sequence is 15 residues long. Germline V lookup: CDR1 SGHAT, CDR2 FQNNGV. V was pared by 0 bases and J by 4 bases, with 13 bases between. In nucleotides, the CDR3 is TGTGCCAGCAGCTTAGATGTGAGCCCCAATTACGAGCAGTACTTC. The encoded protein is CASSLDVSPNYEQYF.

This chain links TRBV7-9 with TRBJ2-5; 10 bases are a match to TRBD1. The ends lost 5 bases at V and 5 bases at J; junction bases unmatched: 8. The germline V gene encodes CDR1 SEHNR and CDR2 FQNEAQ (reference sequence). This CDR3 is built from 15 residues. In DNA, the CDR3 is TGTGCCAGCAGCCCCCAAGGGACAGGGGAGGAGACCCAGTACTTC. This gives the protein CASSPQGTGEETQYF.

The genes are TRBV13 and TRBJ2-5; TRBD2 matches at 12 bases. The CDR3 contains 16 residues. The germline V gene encodes CDR1 PRHDT and CDR2 FYEKMQ (reference sequence). V lost 6 bases to trimming and J lost 1 base; unmatched junction nucleotides: 6. CDR3 DNA sequence: TGTGCCAGCAGTTTACGACTAGCGGGGGCCCAAGAGACCCAGTACTTC. It translates to CASSLRLAGAQETQYF.

The V call is TRBV4-3, the J call TRBJ2-1; the match to TRBD2 covers 8 bases. The CDR3 is 17 residues long. Per germline, CDR1 LGHNA and CDR2 YSLEER. The trim removed 0 bases at V and 4 bases at J, leaving 8 bases unmatched. The CDR3 is CASSQDRSGGLYNEQFF. In nucleotides, the CDR3 is TGCGCCAGCAGCCAAGACCGGAGCGGGGGCTTATACAATGAGCAGTTCTTC.

The CDR3 sequence is CAWSVSNGPYEQYF. The CDR3 region has the DNA TGTGCCTGGAGTGTATCGAACGGACCCTACGAGCAGTACTTC. The V gene is TRBV30, the J gene TRBJ2-7; D call uncertain. Germline CDR1 is GTSNPN and CDR2 is SVGIG (reference sequence). CDR3 size: 14 residues. V shed 0 bases and J shed 2 bases, with 11 bases lying between them.

V and J are TRBV5-1 and TRBJ2-6, with D unresolved. This CDR3 contains 17 residues. Germline CDR1 reads SGHRS; CDR2 reads YFSETQ. Trimming cost V 0 bases and J 0 bases, with 10 bases left between them. CDR3 in amino acids: CASSLGTDFSGANVLTF. The CDR3 DNA is TGCGCCAGCAGCTTGGGGACGGATTTCTCTGGGGCCAACGTCCTGACTTTC.

This chain joins TRBV29-1 and TRBJ1-2; possibly TRBD1 for D (6 bases). Germline assignment: CDR1 SQVTM and CDR2 ANQGSEA. The CDR3 is 12 residues long. V lost 6 bases and J lost 8, with 16 bases in between. CDR3 DNA sequence: TGCAGCGTCGAACAGGGAGGAAGGGGCTACACCTTC. Translated: CSVEQGGRGYTF. Full variable domain (missing parts from reference TRBV29-1 and TRBJ1-2): SAVISQKPSRDICQRGTSLTIQCQVDSQVTMMFWYRQQPGQSLTLIATANQGSEATYESGFVIDKFPISRPNLTFSTLTVSNMSPEDSSIYLCSVEQGGRGYTFGSGTRLTVV.

This clone was detected only once. V gene TRBV6-5 combines with J gene TRBJ1-1; TRBD1 is a possible D gene (5 bases). Germline CDR1 MNHEY, CDR2 SVGAGI. The CDR3 totals 11 residues. The germline V and J ends were trimmed by 5 bases and 5 bases, with 6 bases remaining between them. The CDR3 loop is CASSRGTEAFF. In DNA form, the CDR3 reads TGTGCCAGCAGTCGGGGGACTGAAGCTTTCTTT.

This chain joins TRBV6-6 and TRBJ2-7; D might be TRBD1 (5 bases). V dropped 4 bases and J dropped 7 bases, with 14 bases sitting between them. The CDR3 extends over 13 amino acids. Germline assignment: CDR1 MNHNY and CDR2 SVGAGI (reference sequence). In DNA, the CDR3 is TGTGCCAGCAGTTTCTCAGGTCCAGGGGAGCAGTACTTC. As protein: CASSFSGPGEQYF.

This chain uses TRBV27 with TRBJ2-4, with 9 nucleotides matching TRBD1. The CDR3 runs to 17 residues. Germline-derived CDR1 and CDR2 are MNHEY and SMNVEV (reference sequence). V lost 5 bases and J lost 0; bases outside the gene matches: 8. Here the CDR3 DNA reads TGTGCCAGCAGTCCCCAGGACAGGGGATTAGCCAAAAACATTCAGTACTTC. The encoded protein is CASSPQDRGLAKNIQYF.

V usage is TRBV13 and J usage is TRBJ1-1; 8 bases are a match to TRBD1. The germline V gene has CDR1 PRHDT and CDR2 FYEKMQ (reference sequence). V dropped 5 bases and J dropped 5; count of bases not matched to a gene: 13. CDR3 length equals 16 residues. The CDR3 here is CASSQEAGGGFTEAFF. The CDR3 DNA follows: TGTGCCAGCAGCCAAGAGGCAGGGGGCGGCTTTACTGAAGCTTTCTTT.

The chain carries TRBV6-6 and TRBJ1-2; D remains ambiguous. Trimming cost V 2 bases and J 12 bases, with 4 bases left between them. The CDR3 is made up of 9 amino acids. The germline V gene has CDR1 MNHNY and CDR2 SVGAGI (reference sequence). The CDR3 loop reads CASSYPNTF. CDR3 nucleotide sequence: TGTGCCAGCAGTTACCCTAACACCTTC.

The chain carries TRBV7-2 and TRBJ1-4; no firm D call. CDR1 is SGHTA, CDR2 FQGNSA, per germline. The CDR3 spans 14 residues. V dropped 5 bases and J dropped 3 bases, with 10 bases sitting between them. The CDR3 here is CASSQQIANEKLFF. CDR3 coding DNA: TGTGCCAGCAGCCAACAGATAGCTAATGAAAAACTGTTTTTT.

The chain uses TRBV2 and TRBJ1-5; the match to TRBD1 covers 9 bases. The germline CDR1 and CDR2 sequences are SNHLY and FYNNEI. This CDR3 is built from 14 residues. J lost 4 bases, V lost 5 bases, and 3 bases had no gene match. CDR3 sequence reads: CASSRDRANQPQHF. The CDR3 nucleotides read TGTGCCAGCAGTCGGGACAGGGCTAATCAGCCCCAGCATTTT. Based on the CDR3 plus reference TRBV2 and TRBJ1-5, the full variable domain is EPEVTQTPSHQVTQMGQEVILRCVPISNHLYFYWYRQILGQKVEFLVSFYNNEISEKSEIFDDQFSVERPDGSNFTLKIRSTKLEDSAMYFCASSRDRANQPQHFGDGTRLSIL.

The chain is built from TRBV6-5 and TRBJ1-5, with D hard to call. The V and J ends lost 0 bases and 5 bases respectively, with 14 bases between them. Germline CDR1 MNHEY, CDR2 SVGAGI. The CDR3 totals 16 residues. The CDR3 DNA reads as TGTGCCAGCAGTTACTCCACTGATCCCCTGGATCAGCCCCAGCATTTT. This sequence encodes CASSYSTDPLDQPQHF.

This clone appeared a few times. The V and J genes are TRBV19 and TRBJ1-5, with a weak D call TRBD1 (6 bases). Germline-derived CDR1 and CDR2 are LNHDA and SQIVND (reference sequence). This CDR3 spans 14 amino acids. V gave up 10 bases and J gave up 2 bases, with 15 bases separating them. CDR3 amino acids: CATGELGGNQPQHF. Here the CDR3 DNA reads TGTGCCACAGGGGAGCTGGGGGGCAATCAGCCCCAGCATTTT.